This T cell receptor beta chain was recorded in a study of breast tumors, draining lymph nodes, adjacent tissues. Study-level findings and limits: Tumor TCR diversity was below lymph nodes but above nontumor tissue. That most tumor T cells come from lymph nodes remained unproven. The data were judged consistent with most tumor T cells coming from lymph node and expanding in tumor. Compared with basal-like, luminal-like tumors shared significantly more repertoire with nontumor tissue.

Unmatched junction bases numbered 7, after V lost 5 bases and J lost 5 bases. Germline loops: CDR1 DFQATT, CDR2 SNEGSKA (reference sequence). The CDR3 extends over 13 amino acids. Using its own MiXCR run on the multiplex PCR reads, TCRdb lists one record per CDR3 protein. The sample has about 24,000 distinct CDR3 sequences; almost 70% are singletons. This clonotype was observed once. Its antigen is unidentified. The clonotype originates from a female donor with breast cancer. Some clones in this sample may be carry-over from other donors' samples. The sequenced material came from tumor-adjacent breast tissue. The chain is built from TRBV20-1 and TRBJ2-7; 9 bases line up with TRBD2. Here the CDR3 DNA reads TGCAGTGCTGGGAGACTAGCGGTCGACGAGCAGTACTTC. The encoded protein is CSAGRLAVDEQYF.